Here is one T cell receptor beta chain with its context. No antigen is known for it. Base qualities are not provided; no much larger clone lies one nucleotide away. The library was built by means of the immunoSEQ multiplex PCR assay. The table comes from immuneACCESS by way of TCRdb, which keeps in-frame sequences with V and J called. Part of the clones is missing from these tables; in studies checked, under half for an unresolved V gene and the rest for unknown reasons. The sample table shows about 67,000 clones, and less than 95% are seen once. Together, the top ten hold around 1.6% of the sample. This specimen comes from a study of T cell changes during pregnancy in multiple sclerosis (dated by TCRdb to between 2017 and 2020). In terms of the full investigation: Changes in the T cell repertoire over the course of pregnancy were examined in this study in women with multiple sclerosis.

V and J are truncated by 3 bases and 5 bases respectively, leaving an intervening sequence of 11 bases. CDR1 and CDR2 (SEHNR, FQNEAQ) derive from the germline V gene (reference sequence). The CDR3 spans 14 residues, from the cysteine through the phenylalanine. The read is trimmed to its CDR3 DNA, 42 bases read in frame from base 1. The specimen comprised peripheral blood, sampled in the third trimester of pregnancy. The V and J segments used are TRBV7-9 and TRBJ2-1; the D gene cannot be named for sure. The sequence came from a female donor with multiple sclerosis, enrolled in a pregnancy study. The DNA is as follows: TGTGCCAGCAGCTTTTCGGGTAAACACAATGAGCAGTTCTTC. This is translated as CASSFSGKHNEQFF.